Presented here are 16 T cell receptor beta chains from one specimen sequenced in a study of T cell responses to AZD1222 COVID-19 vaccine. Sequenced by immunoSEQ multiplex PCR; TCRdb stores in-frame clones only, minus some. The profile shows 150,000 to 160,000 clones, roughly 90% of them singletons. Sequencing was performed on peripheral blood, taken 28 days after the second AZD1222 dose. The receptors come from an adult who received the AZD1222 COVID-19 vaccine.

V is TRBV18 and J is TRBJ1-2, with 7 bases lining up with TRBD1. V lost 3 bases and J lost 8; bases outside the gene matches: 6. Germline values: CDR1 KGHSH, CDR2 LQKENI. This CDR3 is built from 13 residues. For the CDR3, the DNA is TGTGCCAGCTCACCTACAGGGGTAGAGGGCTACACCTTC. Translated: CASSPTGVEGYTF.

The genes are TRBV7-9 and TRBJ2-1; TRBD2 matches at 12 bases. After removal of 4 bases from V and 7 bases from J, the junction contained 5 bases not matched to a gene. The germline CDR1 and CDR2 sequences are SEHNR and FQNEAQ (reference sequence). CDR3 length: 15 amino acids. The CDR3 loop is CASSSTGTSGNEQFF. CDR3 DNA: TGTGCCAGCAGCTCCACCGGGACTAGCGGGAATGAGCAGTTCTTC.

This clone was counted a few times. The chain carries TRBV7-6 and TRBJ1-2; 7 nucleotides align to TRBD1. This CDR3 is built from 15 residues. In germline, CDR1 is SGHVS, CDR2 FNYEAQ. After removal of 5 bases from V and 4 bases from J, the junction contained 10 bases not matched to a gene. CDR3 residues: CASSPKGQVVYGYTF. CDR3 DNA sequence: TGTGCCAGCAGCCCGAAAGGACAGGTTGTCTATGGCTACACCTTC.

The CDR3 nucleotides read TGTGCCAGCAGCTCGTACTCAGAGACGGAGACCCAGTACTTC. Protein sequence: CASSSYSETETQYF. V is TRBV7-9 and J is TRBJ2-5; the D is unclear. Per the germline V gene, CDR1 is SEHNR and CDR2 is FQNEAQ (reference sequence). The CDR3 is made up of 14 amino acids. Trimming cost V 4 bases and J 5 bases, with 14 bases left between them.

The chain recombines TRBV9 with TRBJ2-3; D could derive from TRBD1 or TRBD2 (5 bases each). This CDR3 contains 16 residues. V was cut by 0 bases and J by 3 bases, with 14 bases left in between. Germline-derived CDR1 and CDR2 are SGDLS and YYNGEE. The CDR3 protein is CASSVGGSVRTDTQYF. CDR3 sequence (DNA): TGTGCCAGCAGCGTAGGGGGGTCAGTCCGGACAGATACGCAGTATTTT.

A note on this clone: Other DNA sequences in the sample encode the same CDR3. This chain uses TRBV6-5 with TRBJ1-5; TRBD1 might be the D (5 bases). V was pared by 9 bases and J by 4 bases, with 19 bases between. Germline values: CDR1 MNHEY, CDR2 SVGAGI. The length of the CDR3 is 15 residues. In DNA, the CDR3 is TGTGCCAGTAGTCGGCAGGGAGGGTCAAATCAGCCCCAGCATTTT. Protein product: CASSRQGGSNQPQHF.

The chain uses TRBV4-1 and TRBJ2-3, with 10 nucleotides matching TRBD2. CDR3 length equals 18 residues. Germline V lookup: CDR1 MGHRA, CDR2 YSYEKL. V dropped 4 bases and J dropped 0; count of bases not matched to a gene: 10. The CDR3 region is CASSRETSGLVSTDTQYF. As DNA, the CDR3 is TGCGCCAGCAGCCGAGAGACTAGCGGGCTGGTGAGCACAGATACGCAGTATTTT.

The chain links TRBV19 to TRBJ2-3, with TRBD1 matching over 12 bases. Germline assignment: CDR1 LNHDA and CDR2 SQIVND (reference sequence). V shed 9 bases, J shed 4 bases, and the junction held 8 bases outside the gene matches. The CDR3 loop spans 15 amino acids. The CDR3 bases are TGTGCCAGCGACTCGGGACAGGGGGCATCAGATACGCAGTATTTT. It translates to CASDSGQGASDTQYF.

The V gene is TRBV18, the J gene TRBJ1-4, with 9 positions matching TRBD1. Germline CDR1 is KGHSH and CDR2 is LQKENI. V gave up 3 bases and J gave up 7 bases; unmatched junction bases: 6. The CDR3 consists of 15 residues. CDR3 coding DNA: TGTGCCAGCTCACCGCAGGGACAGGGAAGTGAAAAACTGTTTTTT. Its protein is CASSPQGQGSEKLFF.

V and J are TRBV18 and TRBJ2-1; D is perhaps TRBD1 (8 bases). The germline V and J ends were trimmed by 6 bases and 7 bases, with 22 bases remaining between them. This CDR3 contains 16 residues. Germline CDR1 and CDR2: KGHSH and LQKENI. CDR3: CASSQGAGLRWNEQFF. The CDR3 DNA follows: TGTGCCAGCTCCCAGGGGGCGGGACTACGTTGGAATGAGCAGTTCTTC.

The J gene is TRBJ1-6, the V gene TRBV5-1; the D is unclear. Germline assignment: CDR1 SGHRS and CDR2 YFSETQ. This CDR3 is built from 16 residues. V dropped 3 bases and J dropped 7 bases, with 17 bases sitting between them. In nucleotides, the CDR3 is TGCGCCAGCAGCTACGACCCGGGAACCTCAAATTCACCCCTCCACTTT. This encodes CASSYDPGTSNSPLHF. Looking up the rest from reference TRBV5-1 and TRBJ1-6 gives the full variable domain: KAGVTQTPRYLIKTRGQQVTLSCSPISGHRSVSWYQQTPGQGLQFLFEYFSETQRNKGNFPGRFSGRQFSNSRSEMNVSTLELGDSALYLCASSYDPGTSNSPLHFGNGTRLTVT.

This chain links TRBV6-5 with TRBJ1-1, with D possibly matching TRBD1 (5 bases). The CDR3 loop spans 15 amino acids. V lost 2 bases to trimming and J lost 0 bases, with 10 bases between them. Germline V gene sequence: CDR1 MNHEY, CDR2 SVGAGI. CDR3 in amino acids: CASSYRDQMNTEAFF. CDR3 DNA sequence: TGTGCCAGCAGTTACCGGGACCAAATGAACACTGAAGCTTTCTTT.

The chain links TRBV5-6 to TRBJ2-1; 9 bases map to TRBD2. The V segment lost 0 bases and the J segment 8 bases; nucleotides outside the gene matches: 6. CDR1 SGHDT and CDR2 YYEEEE come from the germline V gene. This CDR3 comprises 15 residues. CDR3 DNA sequence: TGTGCCAGCAGCTTGGGTAGCGGGAGAGTTTATGAGCAGTTCTTC. The encoded protein is CASSLGSGRVYEQFF.

This clone occurred once. CDR3 coding DNA: TGTGCCAGCAGTTACTCGAAGGGGTATGGCTACACCTTC. The encoded protein is CASSYSKGYGYTF. The chain has TRBV6-5 and TRBJ1-2, with D maybe TRBD1 (5 bases). The CDR3 runs 13 residues. From germline, CDR1 is MNHEY and CDR2 SVGAGI. Trimming shortened V by 0 bases and J by 5 bases, and 7 bases separated the two germline ends.

The CDR3, as DNA: TGTGCCAGCAGTGAAGGGTCCAGTCTACGCAATCAGCCCCAGCATTTT. Its protein is CASSEGSSLRNQPQHF. The chain uses TRBV2 and TRBJ1-5; no clear D. The CDR3 has 16 amino acids. Looked up from germline, CDR1 is SNHLY and CDR2 is FYNNEI. V shed 1 base and J shed 2 bases, with 12 bases lying between them.

The chain carries TRBV7-2 and TRBJ1-6; a weak D match, TRBD1 (5 bases). Germline lookup yields CDR1 SGHTA and CDR2 FQGNSA. V shed 3 bases and J shed 3 bases, with 9 bases lying between them. The CDR3 contains 15 residues. CDR3 nucleotides: TGTGCCAGCAGCTTGCCAGGGCTCTATAATTCACCCCTCCACTTT. Translated: CASSLPGLYNSPLHF. Complete variable domain (other parts from reference TRBV7-2 and TRBJ1-6): GAGVSQSPSNKVTEKGKDVELRCDPISGHTALYWYRQSLGQGLEFLIYFQGNSAPDKSGLPSDRFSAERTGGSVSTLTIQRTQQEDSAVYLCASSLPGLYNSPLHFGNGTRLTVT.